Presented here are 7 T cell receptor beta chains from one specimen sequenced in a study of cytomegalovirus exposure and HLA in healthy donors. This PCR relied on a set of 60 Vbeta primers and 13 Jbeta primers. The method was immunoSEQ multiplex PCR; TCRdb's version includes in-frame clones alone and lacks a portion of them. The sample has fewer than 200,000 clones; 81% are singletons. The sequenced sample consisted of PBMCs. The receptors come from a woman younger than 35 in good health and CMV-seropositive.

The chain has TRBV7-8 and TRBJ1-2; 8 bases fit TRBD1. This CDR3 has 17 amino acids. Germline V CDR1 and CDR2: SGHVS, FQNEAQ. V lost 4 bases to trimming and J lost 2 bases; unmatched junction nucleotides: 12. The CDR3 DNA follows: TGTGCCAGCAGCTCAACCCGGTCGGGACAGGCGAACTATGGCTACACCTTC. Residues: CASSSTRSGQANYGYTF. The full variable domain, completed using reference TRBV7-8 and TRBJ1-2, is GAGVSQSPRYKVAKRGQDVALRCDPISGHVSLFWYQQALGQGPEFLTYFQNEAQLDKSGLPSDRFFAERPEGSVSTLKIQRTQQEDSAVYLCASSSTRSGQANYGYTFGSGTRLTVV.

This clone was picked up one time. The chain combines TRBV15 with TRBJ2-7; D unresolved. CDR3 length: 15 residues. V shed 0 bases and J shed 6 bases, with 15 bases lying between them. The germline V gene encodes CDR1 LNHNV and CDR2 YYDKDF (reference sequence). The CDR3 reads CATSREARLMGEQYF. For the CDR3, the DNA is TGTGCCACCAGCAGAGAGGCCAGGTTGATGGGCGAGCAGTACTTC. Variable domain in full (rest from reference TRBV15 and TRBJ2-7): DAMVIQNPRYQVTQFGKPVTLSCSQTLNHNVMYWYQQKSSQAPKLLFHYYDKDFNNEADTPDNFQSRRPNTSFCFLDIRSPGLGDTAMYLCATSREARLMGEQYFGPGTRLTVT.

CDR3 loop: CASSLATPPDTDTQYF. For the CDR3, the DNA is TGTGCCAGCAGCTTAGCGACTCCCCCGGACACAGATACGCAGTATTTT. The gene calls are TRBV7-9 and TRBJ2-3; no clear D. The CDR3 is 16 amino acids. The germline CDR1 and CDR2 sequences are SEHNR and FQNEAQ (reference sequence). Trimming removed 0 bases from V and 2 bases from J, with 12 bases in between.

The CDR3 region has the DNA TGTGCCAGCAGGGATAGGGGGGGGAACACTGAAGCTTTCTTT. Its protein product is CASRDRGGNTEAFF. The J gene is TRBJ1-1, the V gene TRBV11-2, with a tentative D call TRBD1 (6 bases). This CDR3 spans 14 amino acids. Germline V CDR1 and CDR2: SGHAT, FQNNGV. V gave up 6 bases and J gave up 1 base, with 12 bases separating them.

This chain links TRBV5-4 with TRBJ2-7, with no clear D. CDR3 size: 12 residues. Per the germline V gene, CDR1 is SGHNT and CDR2 is YYREEE (reference sequence). V was shortened by 4 bases and J by 6 bases, with 11 bases between the two germline ends. The CDR3 nucleotides are TGTGCCAGCAGCGCCCCTGCCGGCGAGCAGTACTTC. It specifies CASSAPAGEQYF.

Notes on this clone: The junction departs from germline at one end; a sequencing error may be responsible. The chain has TRBV6-5 and TRBJ1-2; TRBD1 aligns across 7 bases. Germline lookup yields CDR1 MNHEY and CDR2 SVGAGI. This CDR3 contains 13 residues. The chain's CDR3 is CASSQMAGGEVYF. The CDR3 nucleotides read TGTGCCAGCAGTCAGATGGCAGGGGGTGAGGTTTACTTC.

The chain uses TRBV6-4 and TRBJ1-2; no clear D. This CDR3 region has 15 residues. V was cut by 6 bases and J by 2 bases, with 16 bases left in between. The germline V gene encodes CDR1 MRHNA and CDR2 SNTAGT. The CDR3, as DNA: TGTGCCAGCAGCCCGGGCGGGGAGCGGAACTATGGCTACACCTTC. It codes for CASSPGGERNYGYTF.